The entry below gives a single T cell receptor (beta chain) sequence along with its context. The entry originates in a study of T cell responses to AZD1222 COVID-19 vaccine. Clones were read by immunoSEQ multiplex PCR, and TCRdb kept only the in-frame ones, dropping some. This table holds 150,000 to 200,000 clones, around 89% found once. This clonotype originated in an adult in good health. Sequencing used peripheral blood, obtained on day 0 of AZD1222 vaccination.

This CDR3 reads CASSPLEGGNYGYTF. For the CDR3, the DNA is TGTGCCAGCAGTCCACTGGAGGGGGGGAACTATGGCTACACCTTC. The gene calls are TRBV27 and TRBJ1-2, with D perhaps TRBD1 (6 bases). CDR1 MNHEY and CDR2 SMNVEV come from the germline V gene (reference sequence). This CDR3 is built from 15 residues. The V gene lost 5 bases and the J gene lost 2 bases, with 15 bases spanning the gap.